One and the same sample provided the 13 T cell receptor beta chains below, sequenced in a study of human T cells and chemical hapten exposure. Time point: pre-sensitization, week 0. Specified treatment: therapeutic diphenylcyclopropenone sensitization with weekly scalp DPC. TCRdb re-called the RACE reads through MiXCR, storing one row per CDR3 protein. The sample yields more than 300,000 distinct CDR3 sequences, about 5.4% seen once. The sample in question was whole blood, obtained in connection with sensitization to the hapten diphenylcyclopropenone (DPC). The receptors stem from a woman between 18 and 30 years old with alopecia areata. Some clones in this sample may be carry-over from other donors' samples.

The sample holds many counts of this clonotype. This rearrangement joins TRBV12-3 or TRBV12-4 to TRBJ2-5; D unresolved. The germline V and J ends were trimmed by 11 bases and 7 bases, with 11 bases remaining between them. The CDR3 length is 10 residues. CDR3 amino acids: CAAGWGTQYF. The CDR3 DNA sequence: TGTGCCGCTGGGTGGGGGACCCAGTACTTC.

This clonotype was detected a few times. J is TRBJ2-5 and V is TRBV18, with D perhaps being TRBD1 or TRBD2 (6 bases each). The V and J ends lost 8 bases and 3 bases respectively, with 13 bases between them. Germline V gives CDR1 KGHSH, CDR2 LQKENI. The CDR3 covers 13 residues. This chain's CDR3 is CASARGAEETQYF. For the CDR3, the DNA is TGTGCCAGCGCGAGGGGGGCGGAAGAGACCCAGTACTTC. Full variable domain (rest looked up from reference TRBV18 and TRBJ2-5): NAGVMQNPRHLVRRRGQEARLRCSPMKGHSHVYWYRQLPEEGLKFMVYLQKENIIDESGMPKERFSAEFPKEGPSILRIQQVVRGDSAAYFCASARGAEETQYFGPGTRLLVL.

This clonotype has at least ten counts. The chain is built from TRBV7-2 and TRBJ2-7, with D unclear. The germline CDR1 and CDR2 sequences are SGHTA and FQGNSA. The CDR3 runs to 15 residues. The V end lost 5 bases, the J end lost 1 base, and 15 bases lay between the germline ends. The CDR3 protein is CASSPRRDSSYEQYF. As DNA, the CDR3 is TGTGCCAGCAGCCCACGTAGGGATTCATCCTACGAGCAGTACTTC.

There are a few counts of this clonotype. The genes are TRBV29-1 and TRBJ2-7, with D maybe TRBD1 (5 bases). Germline lookup yields CDR1 SQVTM and CDR2 ANQGSEA. V was shortened by 1 base and J by 2 bases, with 6 bases between the two germline ends. The CDR3 sequence is 12 residues long. CDR3 amino acids: CSVEVGAYEQYF. In DNA form, the CDR3 reads TGCAGCGTTGAAGTAGGGGCCTACGAGCAGTACTTC.

This clonotype has ten or more counts. The gene calls are TRBV29-1 and TRBJ2-3; tentative D call: TRBD2 (5 bases). V lost 7 bases to trimming and J lost 4 bases, with 15 bases between them. This CDR3 comprises 13 residues. CDR1 is SQVTM, CDR2 ANQGSEA, per germline. The CDR3 coding sequence is TGCAGCGGGGTGGTTCTAGCCCCAGATACGCAGTATTTT. Protein product: CSGVVLAPDTQYF.

This clonotype was picked up a small number of times. The chain has TRBV9 and TRBJ1-3; D gene ambiguous. CDR3 length: 15 residues. The V gene lost 0 bases and the J gene lost 0 bases, with 7 bases spanning the gap. CDR1 and CDR2 (germline): SGDLS, YYNGEE. CDR3 amino acids: CASSVGRTSGNTIYF. DNA of the CDR3: TGTGCCAGCAGCGTAGGACGGACCTCTGGAAACACCATATATTTT. The full variable domain, with the rest looked up from reference TRBV9 and TRBJ1-3, is DSGVTQTPKHLITATGQRVTLRCSPRSGDLSVYWYQQSLDQGLQFLIQYYNGEERAKGNILERFSAQQFPDLHSELNLSSLELGDSALYFCASSVGRTSGNTIYFGEGSWLTVV.

This clonotype has at least ten counts. This chain joins TRBV29-1 and TRBJ1-3; D ambiguous. CDR1 is SQVTM and CDR2 is ANQGSEA in the germline V gene. The ends were cut back, 1 base at V and 4 bases at J, with 8 bases in the middle. CDR3 length: 13 residues. CDR3 in DNA: TGCAGCGTTGAAGGGGCCGGGGGAAACACCATATATTTT. This encodes CSVEGAGGNTIYF.

V usage is TRBV24-1 and J usage is TRBJ2-3; D remains unclear. V was trimmed by 4 bases and J by 5 bases, leaving 3 bases between them. Germline loops: CDR1 KGHDR, CDR2 SFDVKD. The CDR3 totals 11 residues. The CDR3 here is CATSEVDTQYF. CDR3 sequence (DNA): TGTGCCACCAGTGAGGTAGATACGCAGTATTTT.

This CDR3 is CASSDSAGQGSPLHF. Here the CDR3 DNA reads TGTGCCAGCAGTGACTCGGCGGGTCAAGGATCACCCCTCCACTTT. The chain employs TRBV6-4 and TRBJ1-6; unclear D gene. The CDR3 has 15 amino acids. The germline V and J ends were trimmed by 0 bases and 10 bases, with 13 bases remaining between them. The germline V gene has CDR1 MRHNA and CDR2 SNTAGT.

In its sample, this clonotype was seen many times. This chain links TRBV20-1 with TRBJ1-1; TRBD1 might be the D (6 bases). CDR3 length equals 14 residues. Germline assignment: CDR1 DFQATT and CDR2 SNEGSKA (reference sequence). Deletions cut 3 bases from V and 0 bases from J, with 11 bases between. The CDR3 nucleotides are TGCAGTGCTAGGGACGGACAGATGAACACTGAAGCTTTCTTT. Its translation: CSARDGQMNTEAFF.

By sample fraction, this clonotype is medium-sized. This rearrangement joins TRBV2 to TRBJ1-2; D unclear. With 3 bases removed from V and 5 bases from J, the gap between germline ends came to 10 bases. The CDR3 extends over 13 amino acids. Per the germline V gene, CDR1 is SNHLY and CDR2 is FYNNEI. The CDR3: CASSDVQSYGYTF. The CDR3 DNA follows: TGTGCCAGCAGTGACGTCCAGTCGTATGGCTACACCTTC. The full variable domain, rest sourced from reference TRBV2 and TRBJ1-2, is EPEVTQTPSHQVTQMGQEVILRCVPISNHLYFYWYRQILGQKVEFLVSFYNNEISEKSEIFDDQFSVERPDGSNFTLKIRSTKLEDSAMYFCASSDVQSYGYTFGSGTRLTVV.

This clonotype occurred a few times. The chain employs TRBV5-5 and TRBJ2-3; 8 bases line up with TRBD2. CDR1 and CDR2 (germline): SGHKS, YYEKEE (reference sequence). CDR3 size: 16 residues. The ends lost 2 bases at V and 0 bases at J; junction bases unmatched: 5. The CDR3 DNA reads TGTGCCAGCAGCTTAGTTAGCGGGGTGAGCACAGATACGCAGTATTTT. It translates to CASSLVSGVSTDTQYF. The variable domain in full, completed from reference TRBV5-5 and TRBJ2-3, reads DAGVTQSPTHLIKTRGQQVTLRCSPISGHKSVSWYQQVLGQGPQFIFQYYEKEERGRGNFPDRFSARQFPNYSSELNVNALLLGDSALYLCASSLVSGVSTDTQYFGPGTRLTVL.

The chain links TRBV4-3 to TRBJ2-6; D possibly corresponds to TRBD1 (5 bases). CDR1 and CDR2 from the germline V gene are LGHNA and YSLEER. Deletions cut 1 base from V and 3 bases from J, with 10 bases between. The CDR3 spans 16 residues. The CDR3 sequence is CASSQARQIGANVLTF. The CDR3 DNA reads as TGCGCCAGCAGCCAAGCCCGACAGATTGGGGCCAACGTCCTGACTTTC.